The 18 T cell receptor beta chains given below trace back to one sample, sequenced in a study of CD8 T cells in Susac syndrome. Roughly 0.45 to 1 ug RNA was reverse transcribed with random hexamers. TCRdb re-analysed the immunoSEQ multiplex PCR reads in MiXCR, keeping a single row per CDR3 protein. The table includes 170,000 or so distinct CDR3 sequences, 90% to 95% detected once. Sequenced sample: CD4+ T cells from PBMCs. Receptors originate from a human donor with multiple sclerosis.

The chain links TRBV2 to TRBJ1-5; D not certain. Trimming took off 6 bases at V and 5 bases at J, with 5 bases between the two ends. Germline assignment: CDR1 SNHLY and CDR2 FYNNEI. CDR3 length: 11 residues. CDR3 sequence: CASSVDQPQHF. DNA for the CDR3: TGTGCCAGCAGCGTTGATCAGCCCCAGCATTTT.

The CDR3 spells CASSPSRSNYGYTF. The CDR3 DNA reads as TGTGCCAGCAGCCCATCGCGGTCTAACTATGGCTACACCTTC. The chain joins TRBV16 to TRBJ1-2; D uncertain. Germline V gene sequence: CDR1 KGHSY, CDR2 FQNENV. V was cut by 4 bases and J by 0 bases, with 9 bases left in between. This CDR3 contains 14 residues.

The V and J genes are TRBV27 and TRBJ2-7, with 7 bases fitting TRBD2. The CDR3 contains 13 residues. The germline V gene has CDR1 MNHEY and CDR2 SMNVEV (reference sequence). Trimming cost V 4 bases and J 2 bases; bases outside gene matches: 2. The CDR3 loop reads CASSSSGTYEQYF. The CDR3 nucleotides are TGTGCCAGCAGTTCAAGCGGGACCTACGAGCAGTACTTC.

J is TRBJ2-3 and V is TRBV12-3 or TRBV12-4; the match to TRBD2 covers 7 bases. V shed 5 bases, J shed 0 bases, and the junction held 2 bases outside the gene matches. CDR3 size: 14 residues. In DNA, the CDR3 is TGTGCCAGCAGTAGCGGGGTTAGCACAGATACGCAGTATTTT. Its translation is CASSSGVSTDTQYF.

The V gene is TRBV10-3, the J gene TRBJ2-7, with 8 bases aligning to TRBD1. CDR1 is ENHRY and CDR2 is SYGVKD in the germline V gene. This CDR3 comprises 13 residues. V trimming: 10 bases; J trimming: 0 bases; junction bases outside the gene matches: 5. As DNA, the CDR3 is TGTGCCACCGAGGGACAGGTCTCCTACGAGCAGTACTTC. Protein product: CATEGQVSYEQYF.

J is TRBJ2-3 and V is TRBV18; D uncertain. This CDR3 contains 13 residues. Germline lookup yields CDR1 KGHSH and CDR2 LQKENI. Between the trimmed V and J ends, which lost 6 bases and 3 bases, there was a span of 10 bases. CDR3 region: CASSGLDTDTQYF. CDR3 DNA: TGTGCCAGCTCCGGATTGGATACAGATACGCAGTATTTT.

The V and J genes are TRBV4-2 and TRBJ2-7, with D tentatively TRBD2 (6 bases). In germline, CDR1 is LGHNA, CDR2 YNFKEQ. There are 15 residues in the CDR3. The V and J ends lost 1 base and 3 bases respectively, with 13 bases between them. CDR3 sequence reads: CASSQGGVFNYEQYF. The CDR3 DNA reads as TGTGCCAGCAGCCAAGGGGGGGTTTTTAACTACGAGCAGTACTTC.

The V call is TRBV7-2, the J call TRBJ2-1, with 9 bases matching TRBD2. Germline values: CDR1 SGHTA, CDR2 FQGNSA. After removal of 4 bases from V and 2 bases from J, the junction contained 6 bases not matched to a gene. The CDR3 has 16 residues. The CDR3 here is CASSSYAGGPYNEQFF. The CDR3 coding sequence is TGTGCCAGCAGCTCATACGCGGGGGGGCCCTACAATGAGCAGTTCTTC.

This clonotype was counted a single time. J is TRBJ2-5 and V is TRBV9; 7 bases are shared with TRBD2. The CDR3 runs 16 residues. The V gene end was trimmed by 4 bases and the J gene end by 0 bases; junction bases not matched to a gene: 9. Germline assignment: CDR1 SGDLS and CDR2 YYNGEE. The CDR3 sequence is CASSLSGTGDQETQYF. The CDR3 DNA sequence: TGTGCCAGCAGCCTCAGCGGGACGGGCGACCAAGAGACCCAGTACTTC.

The genes are TRBV2 and TRBJ1-2; no clear D gene. The ends were cut back, 0 bases at V and 2 bases at J, with 4 bases in the middle. Germline assignment: CDR1 SNHLY and CDR2 FYNNEI. The CDR3 length is 13 residues. The CDR3 nucleotides are TGTGCCAGCAGTGAAGCGCGGAACTATGGCTACACCTTC. Protein: CASSEARNYGYTF. Based on the CDR3 plus reference TRBV2 and TRBJ1-2, the full variable domain is EPEVTQTPSHQVTQMGQEVILRCVPISNHLYFYWYRQILGQKVEFLVSFYNNEISEKSEIFDDQFSVERPDGSNFTLKIRSTKLEDSAMYFCASSEARNYGYTFGSGTRLTVV.

The V call is TRBV19, the J call TRBJ2-1, with 9 positions matching TRBD2. The V gene end was trimmed by 7 bases and the J gene end by 4 bases; junction bases not matched to a gene: 11. The CDR3 consists of 16 residues. CDR1 is LNHDA and CDR2 is SQIVND in the germline V gene (reference sequence). CDR3 residues: CASTPSGLASYNEQFF. Here the CDR3 DNA reads TGTGCCAGTACCCCATCGGGACTAGCAAGTTACAATGAGCAGTTCTTC.

CDR3 region: CASSHSGGLNTGELFF. CDR3 bases: TGTGCCAGCAGCCATAGCGGGGGGCTGAACACCGGGGAGCTGTTTTTT. The chain couples TRBV3-1 to TRBJ2-2; 10 bases map to TRBD2. Germline V gene sequence: CDR1 LGHDT, CDR2 YNNKEL (reference sequence). The CDR3 runs to 16 residues. V was pared by 3 bases and J by 1 base, with 2 bases of the junction left unmatched. The whole variable domain, remainder taken from reference TRBV3-1 and TRBJ2-2, is DTAVSQTPKYLVTQMGNDKSIKCEQNLGHDTMYWYKQDSKKFLKIMFSYNNKELIINETVPNRFSPKSPDKAHLNLHINSLELGDSAVYFCASSHSGGLNTGELFFGEGSRLTVL.

The chain links TRBV9 to TRBJ2-4; D perhaps matches TRBD1 (6 bases). Germline V gives CDR1 SGDLS, CDR2 YYNGEE. CDR3 size: 15 residues. V gave up 4 bases and J gave up 2 bases, with 13 bases separating them. Written as DNA, the CDR3 is TGTGCCAGCAGCCTAGTAGGGGGAACCAAAAACATTCAGTACTTC. Translation gives CASSLVGGTKNIQYF.

This sequence joins TRBV5-1 and TRBJ2-7; 8 bases map to TRBD1. Germline V gene data show CDR1 as SGHRS and CDR2 as YFSETQ. The CDR3 spans 17 residues. Trimming took 4 bases from V and 5 from J; bases not matched to a gene: 17. DNA of the CDR3: TGCGCCAGCAGCCACTTCCCCTCGGACAGGGTGCTCCACGAGCAGTACTTC. This sequence encodes CASSHFPSDRVLHEQYF. Together with reference TRBV5-1 and TRBJ2-7, the CDR3 gives the full variable domain: KAGVTQTPRYLIKTRGQQVTLSCSPISGHRSVSWYQQTPGQGLQFLFEYFSETQRNKGNFPGRFSGRQFSNSRSEMNVSTLELGDSALYLCASSHFPSDRVLHEQYFGPGTRLTVT.

J is TRBJ2-1 and V is TRBV9; 9 nucleotides match TRBD2. The ends lost 0 bases at V and 4 bases at J; junction bases unmatched: 2. This CDR3 is 15 amino acids long. Germline lookup yields CDR1 SGDLS and CDR2 YYNGEE. The CDR3 region has the DNA TGTGCCAGCAGCGTAGAGACTAGCGGTTACAATGAGCAGTTCTTC. As protein: CASSVETSGYNEQFF.

The chain combines TRBV30 with TRBJ2-6; D unclear. V was shortened by 3 bases and J by 0 bases, with 3 bases between the two germline ends. CDR1 and CDR2 (germline): GTSNPN, SVGIG (reference sequence). The CDR3 is 13 residues long. As DNA, the CDR3 is TGTGCCTGGAGAAACTCTGGGGCCAACGTCCTGACTTTC. Its translation is CAWRNSGANVLTF.

This clonotype has only one observation. This rearrangement joins TRBV2 to TRBJ2-1, with TRBD1 identical over 8 bases. Germline V gene lookup returns CDR1 SNHLY and CDR2 FYNNEI. The CDR3 has 18 residues. With 0 bases clipped from V and 1 base from J, the junction kept 8 bases outside the gene matches. For the CDR3, the DNA is TGTGCCAGCAGTGAAGCGCATGCCCGACAGGGGTCCTACAATGAGCAGTTCTTC. It codes for CASSEAHARQGSYNEQFF.

As to this clonotype: A read error may produce the germline difference seen at one junction end. This chain links TRBV12-3 or TRBV12-4 with TRBJ1-1; D ambiguous. The CDR3 totals 13 residues. Here the CDR3 DNA reads TGTGCCAGCAGTCCTCATCAGAACACTGAAGCTTCCTTT. This sequence encodes CASSPHQNTEASF.